The table lists the clone carrying this T cell receptor beta chain with a few counts. The antigen remains undetermined. The data belong to a study of human T cells and chemical hapten exposure. With 7 bases removed from V and 7 bases from J, the gap between germline ends came to 20 bases. CDR3 length: 14 amino acids. Germline loops: CDR1 SQVTM, CDR2 ANQGSEA. One entry per CDR3 protein, called by TCRdb with MiXCR from the RACE reads. The sample includes roughly 120,000 distinct CDR3 sequences, about 12% of them seen just once. Study-wide results and caveats: Relative to control repertoires, expanded TCRs gave rise to significantly more large CDR3 similarity clusters. No change in TCRs above 1 in 1000 frequency was produced by DPC sensitization.

Time point denoted: patch test 1, 2 weeks after DPC sensitization. As for treatment: therapeutic diphenylcyclopropenone sensitization with weekly scalp DPC. Here the sequenced sample was whole blood, taken in connection with sensitization to the hapten diphenylcyclopropenone (DPC). The gene calls are TRBV29-1 and TRBJ2-1, with a possible D match to TRBD1 (6 bases). This receptor was identified in a woman aged 50 to 60 with alopecia areata. Some clones in this sample may be carry-over from other donors' samples. The CDR3 reads CSAAATGTTNEQFF. The CDR3 DNA sequence: TGCAGCGCCGCCGCGACAGGTACCACTAATGAGCAGTTCTTC.